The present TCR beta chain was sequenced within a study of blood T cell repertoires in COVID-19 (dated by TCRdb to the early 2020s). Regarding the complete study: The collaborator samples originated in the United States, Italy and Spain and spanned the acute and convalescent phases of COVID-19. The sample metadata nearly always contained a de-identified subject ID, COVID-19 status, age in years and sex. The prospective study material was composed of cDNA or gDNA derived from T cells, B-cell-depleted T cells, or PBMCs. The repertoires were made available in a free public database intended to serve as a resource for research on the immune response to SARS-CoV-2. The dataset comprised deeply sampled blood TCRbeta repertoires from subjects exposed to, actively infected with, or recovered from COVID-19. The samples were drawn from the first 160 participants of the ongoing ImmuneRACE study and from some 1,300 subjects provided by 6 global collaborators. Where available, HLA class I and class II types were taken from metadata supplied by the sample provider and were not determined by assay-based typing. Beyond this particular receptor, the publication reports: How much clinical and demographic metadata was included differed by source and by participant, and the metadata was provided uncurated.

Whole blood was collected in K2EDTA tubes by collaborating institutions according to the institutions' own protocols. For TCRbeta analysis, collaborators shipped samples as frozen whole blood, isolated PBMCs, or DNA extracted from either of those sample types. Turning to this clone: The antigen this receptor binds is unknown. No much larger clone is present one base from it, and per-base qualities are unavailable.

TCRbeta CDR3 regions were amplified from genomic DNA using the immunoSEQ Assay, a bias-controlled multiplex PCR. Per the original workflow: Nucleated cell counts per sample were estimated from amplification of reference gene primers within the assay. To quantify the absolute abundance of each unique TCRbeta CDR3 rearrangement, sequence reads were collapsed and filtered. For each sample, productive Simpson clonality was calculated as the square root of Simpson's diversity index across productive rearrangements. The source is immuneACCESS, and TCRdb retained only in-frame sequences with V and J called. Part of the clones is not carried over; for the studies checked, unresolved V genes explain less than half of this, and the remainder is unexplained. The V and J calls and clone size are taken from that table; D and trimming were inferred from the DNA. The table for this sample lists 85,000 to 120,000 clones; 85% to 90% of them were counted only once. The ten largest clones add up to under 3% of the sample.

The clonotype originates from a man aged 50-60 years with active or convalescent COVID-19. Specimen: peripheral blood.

The encoded CDR3 is CASSELSGANEQFF. The DNA reads TGTGCCAGCAGTGAGTTGTCAGGTGCGAATGAGCAGTTCTTC. Recombination connected TRBV2 to TRBJ2-1; there is no confident call for the D gene. V drops 3 bases and J drops 7 bases, leaving 13 bases in between. Its CDR3 holds 14 amino acids, cysteine through phenylalanine. Just the 42-base CDR3 DNA is kept, in frame starting at base 1. CDR1 and CDR2 are read off the germline V gene as SNHLY and FYNNEI.